Shown below are 12 T cell receptor beta chains from a single sample sequenced in a study of T cell responses to AZD1222 COVID-19 vaccine. Some clones are missing from TCRdb's copy, which holds only in-frame ones; the method was immunoSEQ multiplex PCR. In the table there are some 120,000 clones, roughly 93% of which are singletons. This specimen was peripheral blood, taken on day 0 of AZD1222 vaccination. Every receptor here comes from an adult in good health.

This clone was seen more than once but under ten times. The chain joins TRBV19 to TRBJ2-7; D unclear. Germline assignment: CDR1 LNHDA and CDR2 SQIVND (reference sequence). V was pared by 1 base and J by 3 bases, with 10 bases between. The CDR3 runs to 14 residues. CDR3 residues: CASSIVARDYEQYF. The CDR3, as DNA: TGTGCCAGTAGTATAGTAGCAAGGGACTACGAGCAGTACTTC.

The chain links TRBV28 to TRBJ1-3; D is perhaps TRBD1 (5 bases). Germline CDR1 is MDHEN and CDR2 is SYDVKM. V shed 4 bases and J shed 0 bases, with 13 bases lying between them. CDR3 length: 16 amino acids. Here the CDR3 reads CASSSPGGSSGNTIYF. CDR3 in DNA: TGTGCCAGCAGTTCTCCGGGGGGTAGCTCTGGAAACACCATATATTTT.

The chain combines TRBV28 with TRBJ2-7; D remains unclear. The V gene lost 3 bases and the J gene lost 3 bases, with 12 bases spanning the gap. Per the germline V gene, CDR1 is MDHEN and CDR2 is SYDVKM. CDR3 size: 14 residues. CDR3 in amino acids: CASSFLPQDYEQYF. CDR3 DNA sequence: TGTGCCAGCAGTTTCCTCCCCCAGGACTACGAGCAGTACTTC.

The V gene is TRBV7-9, the J gene TRBJ1-4, with TRBD1 identical over 8 bases. Germline V lookup: CDR1 SEHNR, CDR2 FQNEAQ (reference sequence). This CDR3 region has 14 residues. The trim removed 4 bases at V and 8 bases at J, leaving 6 bases unmatched. In DNA, the CDR3 is TGTGCCAGCAGCTCCGGACAGGGCCAGGAAAAACTGTTTTTT. Protein product: CASSSGQGQEKLFF.

The CDR3 nucleotides are TGTGCCAGCAGACTACTAGCAGGCACAGATACGCAGTATTTT. Translating gives CASRLLAGTDTQYF. The chain combines TRBV6-5 with TRBJ2-3; D might be TRBD2 (6 bases). V lost 6 bases and J lost 1, with 11 bases in between. Germline V gene data show CDR1 as MNHEY and CDR2 as SVGAGI. The CDR3 consists of 14 residues.

This clone was detected a few times. The chain uses TRBV5-4 and TRBJ2-7; D is uncertain. Germline-derived CDR1 and CDR2 are SGHNT and YYREEE (reference sequence). Between the trimmed V and J ends, which lost 2 bases and 2 bases, there was a span of 14 bases. This CDR3 contains 15 residues. The CDR3 coding sequence is TGTGCCAGCAGCTTAGGAGTAGCACTCACCTACGAGCAGTACTTC. Translation: CASSLGVALTYEQYF.

The chain uses TRBV19 and TRBJ1-5, with a tentative D call TRBD1 (6 bases). Per the germline V gene, CDR1 is LNHDA and CDR2 is SQIVND (reference sequence). Trimming took 3 bases from V and 6 from J, leaving 12 bases between them. This CDR3 region has 14 residues. The CDR3 nucleotides read TGTGCCAGTAGTATTCGGGGGGCAGGTCAGCCCCAGCATTTT. Translating gives CASSIRGAGQPQHF.

V is TRBV27 and J is TRBJ2-5; 10 nucleotides match TRBD1. Losses at the gene ends were 1 base for V and 5 bases for J; bases not matched to a gene: 4. CDR3 length equals 15 residues. Germline CDR1 reads MNHEY; CDR2 reads SMNVEV (reference sequence). The DNA for the CDR3 is TGTGCCAGCAGTTTATGGACAGGGGGTAGGGAGACCCAGTACTTC. It yields the protein CASSLWTGGRETQYF.

The chain has TRBV27 and TRBJ2-5, with 14 bases fitting TRBD2. The J segment lost 5 bases and the V segment lost 6 bases, leaving 8 bases of the junction unmatched. This CDR3 comprises 16 residues. Germline CDR1 and CDR2: MNHEY and SMNVEV (reference sequence). For the CDR3, the DNA is TGTGCCAGCAGAAGTGGACTAGCGGGAGGAAGGGAGACCCAGTACTTC. As protein: CASRSGLAGGRETQYF.

V and J are TRBV20-1 and TRBJ2-1; no reliable D call. V shed 5 bases and J shed 6 bases, with 5 bases lying between them. Germline CDR1 and CDR2: DFQATT and SNEGSKA (reference sequence). The CDR3 length is 10 residues. CDR3 loop: CSAGRNEQFF. As DNA, the CDR3 is TGCAGTGCTGGACGCAATGAGCAGTTCTTC.

The V and J genes are TRBV6-1 and TRBJ1-5; no definite D call. V gave up 3 bases and J gave up 1 base, with 13 bases separating them. Germline CDR1 is MNHNS and CDR2 is SASEGT. The CDR3 covers 16 residues. The CDR3 nucleotides are TGTGCCAGCAGTGATTTGGGAGATAGAAGCAATCAGCCCCAGCATTTT. It specifies CASSDLGDRSNQPQHF.

The chain employs TRBV28 and TRBJ2-7; D perhaps matches TRBD1 (6 bases). CDR3 length equals 11 residues. Between the trimmed V and J ends, which lost 6 bases and 7 bases, there was a span of 10 bases. CDR1 and CDR2 from the germline V gene are MDHEN and SYDVKM. In DNA form, the CDR3 reads TGTGCCAGCAGCAGGGGACCTGAGCAGTACTTC. Protein: CASSRGPEQYF.